Listed here is a single TCR beta chain. In germline, CDR1 is SGDLS, CDR2 YYNGEE. CDR3 size: 16 residues. Trimming cost V 4 bases and J 8 bases; bases outside gene matches: 11. Per the original methods: Filtering was not the same, since immunoSEQ gave junction-only sequences without quality scores. Assay used: immunoSEQ multiplex PCR; TCRdb lists only in-frame clones, some missing. That table furnishes V, J and clone size, whereas the DNA furnished D and trimming. The data hold over 800,000 clones, with around 93% observed a single time. This entry is derived from a study of shared clonotypes between healthy human individuals. Study overall: Each donor's CD8 memory used one plate, CD8 naive two, each CD4 subset three.

Terminally differentiated effector memory CD45RA+ cells were excluded from the naive CD8 cells, which were CD45RO-negative and positively selected for CCR7. The receptor was derived from a man aged 25 to 40 in good health. The J gene is TRBJ2-1, the V gene TRBV9, with 11 nucleotides matching TRBD2. Specimen: naive CD8+ T cells sorted from blood. CDR3 sequence reads: CASSPGLAAHGDEQFF. The DNA of the CDR3 is TGTGCCAGCAGCCCGGGACTAGCGGCTCATGGGGATGAGCAGTTCTTC.